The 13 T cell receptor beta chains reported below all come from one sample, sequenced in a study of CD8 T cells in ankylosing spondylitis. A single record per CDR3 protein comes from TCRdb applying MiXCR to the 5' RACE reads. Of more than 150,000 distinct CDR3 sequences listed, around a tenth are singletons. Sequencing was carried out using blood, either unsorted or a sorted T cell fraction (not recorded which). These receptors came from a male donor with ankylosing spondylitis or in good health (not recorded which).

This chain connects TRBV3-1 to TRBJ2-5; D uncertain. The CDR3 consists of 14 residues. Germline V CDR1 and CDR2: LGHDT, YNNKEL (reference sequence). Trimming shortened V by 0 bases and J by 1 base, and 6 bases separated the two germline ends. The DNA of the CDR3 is TGTGCCAGCAGCCAAGAAATGGTCCAAGAGACCCAGTACTTC. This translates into CASSQEMVQETQYF.

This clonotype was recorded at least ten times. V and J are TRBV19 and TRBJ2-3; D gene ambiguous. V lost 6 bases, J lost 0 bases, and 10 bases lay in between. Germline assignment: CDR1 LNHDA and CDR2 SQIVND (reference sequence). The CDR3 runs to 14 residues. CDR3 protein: CASSGQLSTDTQYF. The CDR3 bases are TGTGCCAGTAGCGGTCAACTCAGCACAGATACGCAGTATTTT.

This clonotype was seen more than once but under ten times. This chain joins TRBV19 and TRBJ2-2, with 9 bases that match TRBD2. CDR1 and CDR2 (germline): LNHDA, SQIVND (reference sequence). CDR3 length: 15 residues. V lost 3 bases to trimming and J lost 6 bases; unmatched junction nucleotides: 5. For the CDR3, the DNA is TGTGCCAGTAGTATTGTAGCGGGAGTTTCCGGGGAGCTGTTTTTT. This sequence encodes CASSIVAGVSGELFF. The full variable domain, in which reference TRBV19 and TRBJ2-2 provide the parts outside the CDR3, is DGGITQSPKYLFRKEGQNVTLSCEQNLNHDAMYWYRQDPGQGLRLIYYSQIVNDFQKGDIAEGYSVSREKKESFPLTVTSAQKNPTAFYLCASSIVAGVSGELFFGEGSRLTVL.

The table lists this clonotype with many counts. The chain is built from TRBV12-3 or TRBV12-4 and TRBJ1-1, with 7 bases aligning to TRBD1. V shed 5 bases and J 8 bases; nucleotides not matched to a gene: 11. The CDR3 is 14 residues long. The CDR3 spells CASSKGGRAEEAFF. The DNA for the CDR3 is TGTGCCAGCAGTAAAGGGGGCAGGGCCGAAGAAGCTTTCTTT.

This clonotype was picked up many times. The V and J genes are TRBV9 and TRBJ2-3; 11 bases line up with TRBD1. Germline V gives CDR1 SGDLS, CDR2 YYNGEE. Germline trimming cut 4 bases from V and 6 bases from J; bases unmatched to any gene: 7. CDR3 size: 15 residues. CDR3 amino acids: CASSSGQGAGDTQYF. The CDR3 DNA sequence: TGTGCCAGCAGCTCAGGACAGGGGGCGGGGGATACGCAGTATTTT.

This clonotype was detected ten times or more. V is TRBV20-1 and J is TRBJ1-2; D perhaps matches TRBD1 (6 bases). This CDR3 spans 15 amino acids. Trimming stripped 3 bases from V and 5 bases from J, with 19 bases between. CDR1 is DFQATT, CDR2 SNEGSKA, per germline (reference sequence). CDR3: CSASAVSGASYGYTF. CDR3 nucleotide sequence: TGCAGTGCTAGCGCGGTTTCAGGGGCCTCTTATGGCTACACCTTC.

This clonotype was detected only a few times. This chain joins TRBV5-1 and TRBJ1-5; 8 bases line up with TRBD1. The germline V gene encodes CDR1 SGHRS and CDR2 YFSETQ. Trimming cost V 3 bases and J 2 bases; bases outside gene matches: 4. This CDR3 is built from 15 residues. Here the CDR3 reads CASSSGTGGNQPQHF. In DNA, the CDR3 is TGCGCCAGCAGCTCTGGGACAGGCGGCAATCAGCCCCAGCATTTT.

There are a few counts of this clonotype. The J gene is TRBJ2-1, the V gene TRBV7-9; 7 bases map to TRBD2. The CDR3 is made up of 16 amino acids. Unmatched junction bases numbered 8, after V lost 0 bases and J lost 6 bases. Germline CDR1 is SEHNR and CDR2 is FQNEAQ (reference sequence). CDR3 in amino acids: CASSLALGGGRNEQFF. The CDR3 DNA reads TGTGCCAGCAGCTTAGCGCTTGGGGGAGGGCGCAATGAGCAGTTCTTC.

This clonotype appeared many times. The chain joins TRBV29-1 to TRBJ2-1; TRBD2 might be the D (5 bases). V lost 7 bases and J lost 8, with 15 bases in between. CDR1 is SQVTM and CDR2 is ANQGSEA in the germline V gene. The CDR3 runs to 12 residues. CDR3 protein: CSAEGLADEQFF. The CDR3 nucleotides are TGCAGCGCTGAGGGTCTAGCTGATGAGCAGTTCTTC.

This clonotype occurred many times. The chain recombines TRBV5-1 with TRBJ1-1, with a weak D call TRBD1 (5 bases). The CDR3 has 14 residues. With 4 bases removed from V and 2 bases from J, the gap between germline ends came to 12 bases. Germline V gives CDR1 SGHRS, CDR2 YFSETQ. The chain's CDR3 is CASSLTASNTEAFF. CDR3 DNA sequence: TGCGCCAGCAGCCTGACAGCCTCAAACACTGAAGCTTTCTTT.

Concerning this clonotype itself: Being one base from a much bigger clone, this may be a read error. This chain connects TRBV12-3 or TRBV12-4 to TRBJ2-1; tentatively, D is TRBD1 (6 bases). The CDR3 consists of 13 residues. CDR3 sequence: CASIFLGGNGQFF. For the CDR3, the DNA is TGTGCCAGCATCTTTTTAGGGGGAAATGGGCAGTTCTTC.

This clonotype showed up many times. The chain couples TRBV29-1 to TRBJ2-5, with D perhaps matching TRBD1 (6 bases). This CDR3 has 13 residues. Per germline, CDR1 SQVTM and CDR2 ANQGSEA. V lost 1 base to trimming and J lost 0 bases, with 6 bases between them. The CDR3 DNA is TGCAGCGTTGAAGGACAGGACCAAGAGACCCAGTACTTC. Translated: CSVEGQDQETQYF.

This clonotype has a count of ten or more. This CDR3 reads CASSFTGDSQPQHF. CDR3 coding DNA: TGCGCCAGCAGCTTTACAGGGGACTCACAGCCCCAGCATTTT. V is TRBV5-1 and J is TRBJ1-5, with 7 bases aligning to TRBD1. CDR3 length equals 14 residues. V shed 2 bases and J 7 bases; nucleotides not matched to a gene: 6. Germline CDR1 SGHRS, CDR2 YFSETQ.